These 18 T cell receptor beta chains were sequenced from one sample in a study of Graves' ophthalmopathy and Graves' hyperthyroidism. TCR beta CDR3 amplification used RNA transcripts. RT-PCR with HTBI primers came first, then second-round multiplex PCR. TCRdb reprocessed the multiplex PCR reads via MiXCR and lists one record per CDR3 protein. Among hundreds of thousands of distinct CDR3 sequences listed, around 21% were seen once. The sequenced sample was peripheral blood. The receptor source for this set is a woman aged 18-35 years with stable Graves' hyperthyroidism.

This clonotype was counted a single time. CDR3 bases: TGCAGCGGGGGACAGAACACTGAAGCTTTCTTT. This codes for CSGGQNTEAFF. The chain joins TRBV29-1 to TRBJ1-1; TRBD1 is a possible D gene (6 bases). The CDR3 is made up of 11 amino acids. Trimming removed 7 bases from V and 1 base from J, with 7 bases in between. Germline values: CDR1 SQVTM, CDR2 ANQGSEA. The whole variable domain, remainder taken from reference TRBV29-1 and TRBJ1-1, is SAVISQKPSRDICQRGTSLTIQCQVDSQVTMMFWYRQQPGQSLTLIATANQGSEATYESGFVIDKFPISRPNLTFSTLTVSNMSPEDSSIYLCSGGQNTEAFFGQGTRLTVV.

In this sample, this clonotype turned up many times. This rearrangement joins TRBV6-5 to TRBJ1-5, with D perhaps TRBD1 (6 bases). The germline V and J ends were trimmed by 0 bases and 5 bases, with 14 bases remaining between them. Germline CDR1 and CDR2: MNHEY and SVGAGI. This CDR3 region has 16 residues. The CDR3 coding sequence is TGTGCCAGCAGTTACTCACCTGGGGGCTGGGATCAGCCCCAGCATTTT. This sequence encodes CASSYSPGGWDQPQHF.

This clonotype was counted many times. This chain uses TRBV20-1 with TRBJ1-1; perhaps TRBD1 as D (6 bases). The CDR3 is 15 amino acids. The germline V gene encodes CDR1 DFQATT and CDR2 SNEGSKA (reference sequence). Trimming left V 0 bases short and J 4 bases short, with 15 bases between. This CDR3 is CSAREPGGLGTEAFF. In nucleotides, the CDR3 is TGCAGTGCTAGAGAACCGGGGGGGCTGGGCACTGAAGCTTTCTTT.

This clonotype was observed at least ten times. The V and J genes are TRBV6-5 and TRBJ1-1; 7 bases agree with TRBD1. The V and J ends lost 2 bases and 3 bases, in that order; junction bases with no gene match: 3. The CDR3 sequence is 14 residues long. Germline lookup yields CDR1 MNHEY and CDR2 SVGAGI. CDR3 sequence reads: CASSYNRGYTEAFF. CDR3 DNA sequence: TGTGCCAGCAGTTACAACAGGGGATACACTGAAGCTTTCTTT.

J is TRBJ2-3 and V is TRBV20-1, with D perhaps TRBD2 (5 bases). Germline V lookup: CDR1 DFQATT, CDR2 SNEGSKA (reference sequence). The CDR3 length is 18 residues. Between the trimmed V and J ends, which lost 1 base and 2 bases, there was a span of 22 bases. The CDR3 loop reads CSARASGPYHLFTDTQYF. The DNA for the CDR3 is TGCAGTGCTAGAGCGAGCGGACCTTATCACCTATTCACAGATACGCAGTATTTT.

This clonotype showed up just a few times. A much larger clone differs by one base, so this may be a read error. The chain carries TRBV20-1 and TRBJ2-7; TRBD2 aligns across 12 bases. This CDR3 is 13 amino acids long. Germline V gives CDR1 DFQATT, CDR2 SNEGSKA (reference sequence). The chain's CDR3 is CSARDYVTSGSCF. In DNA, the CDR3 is TGCAGTGCTAGAGACTACGTGACTAGCGGGAGTTGCTTC.

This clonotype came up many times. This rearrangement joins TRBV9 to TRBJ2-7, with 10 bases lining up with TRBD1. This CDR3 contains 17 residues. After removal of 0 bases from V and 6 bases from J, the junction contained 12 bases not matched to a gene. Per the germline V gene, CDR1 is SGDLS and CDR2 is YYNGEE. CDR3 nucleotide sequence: TGTGCCAGCAGCGTAGCCCCACAGGGGCGGGACAGGGGCGAGCAGTACTTC. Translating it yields CASSVAPQGRDRGEQYF.

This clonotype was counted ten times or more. The CDR3 DNA is TGCAGTGCTAGAGATTTCGAACAGGGAGCCTACGAGCAGTACTTC. Protein sequence: CSARDFEQGAYEQYF. The chain uses TRBV20-1 and TRBJ2-7; TRBD1 might be the D (6 bases). With 0 bases removed from V and 2 bases from J, the gap between germline ends came to 14 bases. The CDR3 sequence is 15 residues long. CDR1 and CDR2 (germline): DFQATT, SNEGSKA (reference sequence).

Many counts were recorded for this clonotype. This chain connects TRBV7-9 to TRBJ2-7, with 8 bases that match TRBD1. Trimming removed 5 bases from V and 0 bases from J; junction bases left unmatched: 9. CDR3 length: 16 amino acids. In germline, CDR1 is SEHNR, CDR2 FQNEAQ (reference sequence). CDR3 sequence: CASSPRTGWYSYEQYF. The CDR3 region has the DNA TGTGCCAGCAGCCCGCGGACAGGGTGGTACTCCTACGAGCAGTACTTC.

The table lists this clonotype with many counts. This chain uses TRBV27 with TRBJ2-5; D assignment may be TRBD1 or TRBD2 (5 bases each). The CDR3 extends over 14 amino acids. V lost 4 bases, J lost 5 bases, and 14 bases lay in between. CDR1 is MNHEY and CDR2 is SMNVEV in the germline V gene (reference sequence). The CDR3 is CASSSGSWGETQYF. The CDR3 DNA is TGTGCCAGCAGTTCGGGATCTTGGGGGGAGACCCAGTACTTC.

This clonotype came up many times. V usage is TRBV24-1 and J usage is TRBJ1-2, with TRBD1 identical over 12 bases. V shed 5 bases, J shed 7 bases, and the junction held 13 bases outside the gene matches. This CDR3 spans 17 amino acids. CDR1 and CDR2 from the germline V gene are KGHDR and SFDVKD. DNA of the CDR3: TGTGCCACCAGTGGATTGGGTACCGGGACAGGGGGCTTTGGCTACACCTTC. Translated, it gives CATSGLGTGTGGFGYTF.

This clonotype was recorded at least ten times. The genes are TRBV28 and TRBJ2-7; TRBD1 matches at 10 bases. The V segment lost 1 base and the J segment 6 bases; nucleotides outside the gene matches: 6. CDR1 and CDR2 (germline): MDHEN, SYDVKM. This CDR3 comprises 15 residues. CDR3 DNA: TGTGCCAGCAGTTTATTTGGACAGGGGGTTGGCGAGCAGTACTTC. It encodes CASSLFGQGVGEQYF.

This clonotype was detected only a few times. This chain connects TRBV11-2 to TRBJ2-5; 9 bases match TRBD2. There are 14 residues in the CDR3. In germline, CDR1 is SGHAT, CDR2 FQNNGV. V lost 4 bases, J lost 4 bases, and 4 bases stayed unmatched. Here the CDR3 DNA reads TGTGCCAGCAGCTCTATAGCGGGAGCAGAGACCCAGTACTTC. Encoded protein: CASSSIAGAETQYF.

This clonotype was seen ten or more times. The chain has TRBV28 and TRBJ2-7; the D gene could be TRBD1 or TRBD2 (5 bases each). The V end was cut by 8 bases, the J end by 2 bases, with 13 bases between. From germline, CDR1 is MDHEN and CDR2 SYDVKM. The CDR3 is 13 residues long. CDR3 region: CASGDPTTYEQYF. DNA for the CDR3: TGTGCCAGCGGGGACCCAACCACCTACGAGCAGTACTTC.

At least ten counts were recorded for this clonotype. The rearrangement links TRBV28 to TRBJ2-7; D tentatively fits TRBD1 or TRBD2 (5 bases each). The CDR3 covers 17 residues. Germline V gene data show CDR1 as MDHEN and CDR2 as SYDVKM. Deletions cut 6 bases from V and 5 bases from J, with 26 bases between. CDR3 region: CASRAQEADKNGDEQYF. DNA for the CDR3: TGTGCCAGCAGGGCTCAGGAGGCGGACAAAAACGGCGACGAGCAGTACTTC.

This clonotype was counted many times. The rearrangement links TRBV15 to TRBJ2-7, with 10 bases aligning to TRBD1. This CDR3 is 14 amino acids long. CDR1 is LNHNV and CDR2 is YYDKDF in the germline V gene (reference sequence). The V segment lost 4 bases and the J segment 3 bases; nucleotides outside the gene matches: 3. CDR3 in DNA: TGTGCCACCAGCAAGACAGGGGGCCACTACGAGCAGTACTTC. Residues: CATSKTGGHYEQYF.

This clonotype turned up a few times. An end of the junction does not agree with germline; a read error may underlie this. In DNA form, the CDR3 reads TGTGCCTGGAGTGTAGAGAGCTTACCGAACACTGAAGCTTCCTTT. Translating gives CAWSVESLPNTEASF. J is TRBJ1-1 and V is TRBV30; D gene unclear. This CDR3 is 15 amino acids long. Per germline, CDR1 GTSNPN and CDR2 SVGIG (reference sequence).

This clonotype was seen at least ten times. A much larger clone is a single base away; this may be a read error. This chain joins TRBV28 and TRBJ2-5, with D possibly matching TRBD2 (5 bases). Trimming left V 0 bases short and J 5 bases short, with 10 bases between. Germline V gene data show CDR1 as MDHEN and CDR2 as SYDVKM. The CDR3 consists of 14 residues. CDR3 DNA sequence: TGTGCCAGCAGTTTATGGGGGAGCCGGGAGACCCAGTACTTC. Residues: CASSLWGSRETQYF.